This T cell receptor beta chain was sequenced during a study of identical twins. Findings and caveats of the study: For zero-insertion analyses, partial confounding could come from invariant MAIT and iNKT cells. Out-of-frame alpha sequences that twins shared showed excess low generation probability.

The CDR3 is 14 amino acids. Per the germline V gene, CDR1 is MNHEY and CDR2 is SMNVEV (reference sequence). V lost 5 bases to trimming and J lost 2 bases, with 11 bases between them. TCRdb re-analysed the 5' RACE reads in MiXCR, keeping a single row per CDR3 protein. The data contain roughly 570,000 distinct CDR3 sequences, 9.6% of them singletons. All donors comprised healthy Caucasians. This clonotype was seen a handful of times. Antigen unknown. This same sample was also part of a study on yellow fever vaccine responses in identical twins.

The rearrangement uses TRBV27 and TRBJ2-3, with TRBD2 as a possible D gene (5 bases). The receptor's source is a woman aged 18 to 35 in good health. The sample consisted of PBMCs. The chain's CDR3 is CASSRRQSTDTQYF. CDR3 in DNA: TGTGCCAGCAGTCGGAGGCAGTCCACAGATACGCAGTATTTT.